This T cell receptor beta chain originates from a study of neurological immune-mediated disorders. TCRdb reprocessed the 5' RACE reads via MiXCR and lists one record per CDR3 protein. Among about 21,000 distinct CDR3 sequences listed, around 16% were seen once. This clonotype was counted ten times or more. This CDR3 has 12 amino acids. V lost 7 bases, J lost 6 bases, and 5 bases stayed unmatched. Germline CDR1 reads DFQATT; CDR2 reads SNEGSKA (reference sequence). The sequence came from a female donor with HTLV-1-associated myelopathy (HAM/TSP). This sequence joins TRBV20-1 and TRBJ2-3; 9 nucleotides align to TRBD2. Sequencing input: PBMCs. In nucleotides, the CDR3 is TGCAGTGGCGCGGGGGGGCTGGATACGCAGTATTTT. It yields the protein CSGAGGLDTQYF.